A single sample is the source of the 3 T cell receptor beta chains below, sequenced in a study of cytomegalovirus exposure and HLA in healthy donors. PCR amplification relied on 60 Vbeta primers (plus 13 Jbeta primers). Profiled with immunoSEQ multiplex PCR; TCRdb holds only in-frame clones, not every one. The sample has 200,000 to 250,000 clones, approximately 80% seen once; the top ten hold 0.5% to 0.7%. The sequenced sample consisted of PBMCs. These receptors were obtained from a woman aged 40 to 55 in good health and CMV-seronegative.

This clone was found once. The V gene is TRBV28, the J gene TRBJ2-7; 7 bases are a match to TRBD1. The CDR3 is 14 amino acids. Germline values: CDR1 MDHEN, CDR2 SYDVKM. The J segment lost 2 bases and the V segment lost 3 bases, leaving 4 bases of the junction unmatched. The CDR3: CASSFAGGTYEQYF. The CDR3, as DNA: TGTGCCAGCAGTTTTGCAGGGGGTACCTACGAGCAGTACTTC.

The chain employs TRBV14 and TRBJ2-5; 9 bases are a match to TRBD2. The germline V gene encodes CDR1 SGHDN and CDR2 FVKESK. V shed 0 bases, J shed 2 bases, and the junction held 13 bases outside the gene matches. The CDR3 runs 19 residues. In nucleotides, the CDR3 is TGTGCCAGCAGCCAAGAAGGAGGCGGGGGGGCTCGGGAACAAGAGACCCAGTACTTC. It yields the protein CASSQEGGGGAREQETQYF.

The rearrangement uses TRBV6-6 and TRBJ1-5, with a weak D call TRBD1 (6 bases). V dropped 7 bases and J dropped 0 bases, with 10 bases sitting between them. The CDR3 extends over 14 amino acids. CDR1 is MNHNY and CDR2 is SVGAGI in the germline V gene (reference sequence). The CDR3 is CASTRGYSNQPQHF. The CDR3 nucleotides read TGTGCCAGCACCAGGGGCTATAGCAATCAGCCCCAGCATTTT.